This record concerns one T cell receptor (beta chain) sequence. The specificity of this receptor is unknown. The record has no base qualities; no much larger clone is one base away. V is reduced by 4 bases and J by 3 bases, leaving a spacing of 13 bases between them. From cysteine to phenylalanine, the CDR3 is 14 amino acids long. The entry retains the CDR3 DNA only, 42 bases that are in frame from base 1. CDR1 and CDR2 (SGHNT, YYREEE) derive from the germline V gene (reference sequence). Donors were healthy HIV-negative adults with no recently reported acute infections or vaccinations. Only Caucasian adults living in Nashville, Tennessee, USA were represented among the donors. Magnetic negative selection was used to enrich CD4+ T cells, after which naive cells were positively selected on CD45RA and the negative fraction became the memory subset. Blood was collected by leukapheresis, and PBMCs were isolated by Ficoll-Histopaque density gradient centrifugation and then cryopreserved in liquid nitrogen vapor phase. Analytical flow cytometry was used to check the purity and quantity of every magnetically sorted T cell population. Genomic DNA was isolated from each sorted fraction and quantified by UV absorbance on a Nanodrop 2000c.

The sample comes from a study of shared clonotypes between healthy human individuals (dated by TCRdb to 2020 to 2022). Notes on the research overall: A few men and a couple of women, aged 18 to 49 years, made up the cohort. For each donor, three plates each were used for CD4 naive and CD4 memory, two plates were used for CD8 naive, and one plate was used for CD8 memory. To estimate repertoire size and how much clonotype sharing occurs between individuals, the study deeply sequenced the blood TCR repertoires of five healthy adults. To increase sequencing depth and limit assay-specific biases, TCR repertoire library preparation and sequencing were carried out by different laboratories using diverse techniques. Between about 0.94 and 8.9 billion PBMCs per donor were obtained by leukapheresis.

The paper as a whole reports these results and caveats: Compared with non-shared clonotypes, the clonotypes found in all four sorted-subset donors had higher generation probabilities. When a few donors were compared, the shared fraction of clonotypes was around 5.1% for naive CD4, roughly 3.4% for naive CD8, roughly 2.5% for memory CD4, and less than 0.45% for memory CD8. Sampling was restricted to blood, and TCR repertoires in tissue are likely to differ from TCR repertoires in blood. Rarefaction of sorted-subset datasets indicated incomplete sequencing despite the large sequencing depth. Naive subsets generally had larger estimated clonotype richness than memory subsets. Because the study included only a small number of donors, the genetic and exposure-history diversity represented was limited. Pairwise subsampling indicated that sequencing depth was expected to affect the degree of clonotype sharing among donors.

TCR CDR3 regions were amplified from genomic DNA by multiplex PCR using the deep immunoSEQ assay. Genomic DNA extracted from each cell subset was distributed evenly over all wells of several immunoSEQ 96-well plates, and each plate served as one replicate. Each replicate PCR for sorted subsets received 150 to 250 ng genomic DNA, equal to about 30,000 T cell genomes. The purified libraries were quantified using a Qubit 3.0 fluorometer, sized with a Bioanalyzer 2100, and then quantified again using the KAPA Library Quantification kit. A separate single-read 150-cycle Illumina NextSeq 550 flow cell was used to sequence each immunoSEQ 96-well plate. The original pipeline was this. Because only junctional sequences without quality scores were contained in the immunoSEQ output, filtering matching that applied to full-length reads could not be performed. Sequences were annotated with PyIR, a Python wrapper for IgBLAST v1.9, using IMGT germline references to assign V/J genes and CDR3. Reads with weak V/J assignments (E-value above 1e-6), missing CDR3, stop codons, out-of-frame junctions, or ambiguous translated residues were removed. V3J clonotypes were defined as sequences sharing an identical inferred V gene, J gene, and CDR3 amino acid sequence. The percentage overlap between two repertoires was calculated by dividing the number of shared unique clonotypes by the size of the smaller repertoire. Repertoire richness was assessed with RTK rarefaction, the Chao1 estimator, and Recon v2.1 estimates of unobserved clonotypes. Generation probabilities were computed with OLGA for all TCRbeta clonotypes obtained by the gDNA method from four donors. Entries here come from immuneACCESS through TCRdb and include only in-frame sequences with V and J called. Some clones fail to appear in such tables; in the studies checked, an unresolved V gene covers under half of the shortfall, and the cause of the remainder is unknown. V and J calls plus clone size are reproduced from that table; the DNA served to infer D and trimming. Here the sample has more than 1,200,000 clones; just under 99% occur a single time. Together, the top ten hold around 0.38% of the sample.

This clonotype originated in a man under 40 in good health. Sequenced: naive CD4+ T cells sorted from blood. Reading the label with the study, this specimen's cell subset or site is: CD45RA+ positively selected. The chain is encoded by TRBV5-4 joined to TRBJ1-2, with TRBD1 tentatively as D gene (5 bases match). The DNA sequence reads TGTGCCAGCAGCCCCCGGGACGGGTACTATGGCTACACCTTC. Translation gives CASSPRDGYYGYTF.